This T cell receptor beta chain was found in a study of CXCR3-negative and CXCR3-positive naive CD8 T cells. About the research overall: Roughly 140 million TRB reads were obtained in total, which works out to about 1.5 +/- 0.3 million per library.

The CDR3 has 19 amino acids. Details on this clonotype: Its antigen is unidentified.

The method, 5' RACE with UMI labels, was used to prepare the TRB cDNA libraries. TCRdb derives one entry per CDR3 protein from the 5' RACE reads, leaving out DNA. This repertoire includes about 48,000 distinct CDR3 sequences. Overall study findings and caveats: The majority of assays used fresh PBMCs, and CXCR3 expression partially decreased after cryopreservation. Sequencing showed both naive subsets with comparably high diversity, and memory CD8+ cells much lower.

The chain combines TRBV12-3 or TRBV12-4 with TRBJ2-3; TCRdb's D gene call, TRBD2, goes unchecked for lack of DNA. Input material: memory CD8+ T cells from blood. This TCR came from a human donor in good health. Some clones in this sample may be carry-over from other donors' samples. The CDR3 region is CASSLGGLAGGVQEDTQYF.